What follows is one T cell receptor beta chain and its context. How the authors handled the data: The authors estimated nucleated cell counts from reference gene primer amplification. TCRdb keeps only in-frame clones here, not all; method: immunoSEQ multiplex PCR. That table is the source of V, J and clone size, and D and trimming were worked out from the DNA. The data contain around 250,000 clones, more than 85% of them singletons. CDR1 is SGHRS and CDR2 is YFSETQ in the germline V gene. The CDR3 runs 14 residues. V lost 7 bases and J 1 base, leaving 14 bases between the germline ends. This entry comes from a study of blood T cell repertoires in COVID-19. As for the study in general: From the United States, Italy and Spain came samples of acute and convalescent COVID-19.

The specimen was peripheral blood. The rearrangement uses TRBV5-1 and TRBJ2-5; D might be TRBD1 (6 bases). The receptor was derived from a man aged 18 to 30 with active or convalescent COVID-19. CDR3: CASHNTGTQETQYF. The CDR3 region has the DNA TGCGCCAGCCATAATACAGGGACCCAAGAGACCCAGTACTTC.